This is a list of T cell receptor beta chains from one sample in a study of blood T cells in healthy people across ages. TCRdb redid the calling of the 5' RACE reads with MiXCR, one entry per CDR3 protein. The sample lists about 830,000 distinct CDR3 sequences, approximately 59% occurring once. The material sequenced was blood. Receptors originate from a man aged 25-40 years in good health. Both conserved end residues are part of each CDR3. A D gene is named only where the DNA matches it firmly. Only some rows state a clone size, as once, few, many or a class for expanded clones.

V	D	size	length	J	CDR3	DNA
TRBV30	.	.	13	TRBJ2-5	CAWSTTRGETQYF	TGTGCCTGGAGTACGACTAGGGGGGAGACCCAGTACTTC
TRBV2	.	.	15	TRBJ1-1	CASSEESGRWAEAFF	TGTGCCAGCAGTGAAGAGTCAGGGCGATGGGCTGAAGCTTTCTTT
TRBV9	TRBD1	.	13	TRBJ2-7	CASSTGQGGEQYF	TGTGCCAGCAGCACCGGACAGGGTGGCGAGCAGTACTTC
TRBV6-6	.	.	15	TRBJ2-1	CASRSDPGTNNEQFF	TGTGCCAGCAGAAGCGACCCCGGGACAAACAATGAGCAGTTCTTC
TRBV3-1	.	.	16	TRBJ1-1	CASSQGDAARSTEAFF	TGTGCCAGCAGCCAAGGTGATGCAGCGAGGAGCACTGAAGCTTTCTTT
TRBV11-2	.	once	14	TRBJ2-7	CASSLGIQVYEQYF	TGTGCCAGCAGCTTAGGCATACAGGTCTACGAGCAGTACTTC
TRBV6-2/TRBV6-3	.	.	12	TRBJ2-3	CASRFMSYTQYF	TGTGCCAGCAGATTCATGTCCTATACGCAGTATTTT
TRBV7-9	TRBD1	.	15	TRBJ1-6	CASSSGQPDNSPLHF	TGTGCCAGCAGCTCGGGACAGCCCGATAATTCACCCCTCCACTTT
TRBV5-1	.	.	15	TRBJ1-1	CASSLGAARTRGAFF	TGCGCCAGCAGCTTGGGGGCCGCGAGGACTAGAGGAGCTTTCTTT
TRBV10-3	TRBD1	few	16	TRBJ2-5	CAISGKGQGRRETQYF	TGTGCCATCAGTGGGAAGGGACAGGGGAGACGAGAGACCCAGTACTTC
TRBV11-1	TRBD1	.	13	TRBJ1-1	CASSRQGLTEAFF	TGTGCCAGCAGCAGACAGGGGCTGACTGAAGCTTTCTTT
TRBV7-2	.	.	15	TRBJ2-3	CASSSLGVEGGTQYF	TGTGCCAGCAGCTCCCTTGGGGTAGAGGGAGGTACGCAGTATTTT